This entry is about one TCR beta chain. The antigen remains undetermined. Investigators reverse transcribed all isolated RNA, so they sequenced expressed TCRB transcripts. Some clones are missing from TCRdb's copy, which holds only in-frame ones; the method was immunoSEQ multiplex PCR. The repertoire has 900,000 or so clones, 17% of them found once; the top ten carry 0.023%. This sample stems from a study of beta chain features in type 1 diabetes. Findings of the study overall: For type 1 diabetes patients, VDJ junctions showed fewer insertions and more deletions. All four CD4+ subsets of Type 1 diabetes patients contained TCRB CDR3s that were moderately but significantly shorter. The similarity of naive, central memory and Treg TCRB repertoires appeared greater among patients than among healthy donors.

The V and J ends lost 4 bases and 0 bases respectively, with 7 bases between them. The CDR3 extends over 14 amino acids. Germline CDR1 is LNHDA and CDR2 is SQIVND (reference sequence). The chain links TRBV19 to TRBJ2-4; D possibly corresponds to TRBD1 (5 bases). This clonotype was sampled from a woman aged 18-29 years in good health. Sequenced sample: naive CD4+ T cells from blood. The CDR3 protein is CASSTGQAKNIQYF. DNA of the CDR3: TGTGCCAGTAGTACAGGACAAGCCAAAAACATTCAGTACTTC.